This T cell receptor (beta chain) was recovered during a study of T cell responses to AZD1222 COVID-19 vaccine (dated by TCRdb to the early 2020s). Turning to the overall study: Because spike-specific TCR depth and breadth did not differ between the two schedules, AZD1222 recipients who got a second dose at roughly 4 weeks were pooled with those who got a second dose at roughly 12 weeks. A total of 233 trial participants underwent TCR sequencing, of whom about 210 received two doses of AZD1222 and some 26 received two doses of the MenACWY control vaccine. Trial participants were enrolled by age into 18-55, 56-69 and 70-plus year subgroups, with roughly 160, 29 and 62 TCR-sequenced participants respectively.

The germline V gene encodes CDR1 MNHEY and CDR2 SMNVEV (reference sequence). The trim is 2 bases for V and 4 bases for J, with a gap of 11 bases between the germline ends. There are 14 amino acids in the CDR3, from cysteine to phenylalanine inclusive. CDR3 DNA is the only sequence kept; it has 42 bases, read in frame from the first base. Overall study results and their limits: A significant rise in spike-specific TCR breadth and depth was observed after two AZD1222 doses relative to day 0 and relative to MenACWY recipients. Conclusions about previously exposed vaccinees are limited because only five to seven AZD1222 recipients were SARS-CoV-2 seropositive at baseline. CD4 TCRs associated with the vaccine covered the entire spike protein, and the dominant responses were in regions 160-218 and 743-854. Reportedly, almost half of the unique spike-specific TCRs recognized epitopes lying outside the regions that are mutated in the B.1.351 and B.1.1.7 variants. Because no day 14 peak-response samples were available, the repertoires could be characterized only after the peak T cell response. The 56-69-year group was small, and its depth increase did not reach significance, likely because of low power. Most participants were white British and females outnumbered males, and the authors suggested that clonal diversity may have been underestimated.

As regards this clone: The clone's antigen remains unknown. No much larger clone is present one base from it, and per-base qualities are unavailable.

The time point tag for this specimen amounts to: baseline before first vaccination. The vaccinee samples were drawn from two UK trials, COV001 and COV002, one of which was a single-blind randomized controlled phase 2/3 trial testing AZD1222 (ChAdOx1 nCoV-19) in healthy adults. For TCRbeta chain sequencing, PBMC samples were collected from trial participants at day 0 and at day 28 after the second dose. The CDR3 regions of human TCRbeta chains were subjected to immunosequencing. The original pipeline was this. TCRs in the repertoires were compared against a reference library of SARS-CoV-2-specific TCRs that had been generated with the MIRA antigen-specificity platform. Breadth was defined as the fraction of unique TCRs that were SARS-CoV-2-associated, and depth was defined as the fraction of total T cells that were SARS-CoV-2-associated. Using the MIRA data, every spike-specific TCR was mapped to the spike region that the TCR reacted to and assigned to either a CD4 or a CD8 class. Log10-transformed breadth and depth values were compared by one-way ANOVA with Sidak's multiple comparisons tests. TCRdb limited this immuneACCESS table to in-frame rearrangements with V and J called. A share of clones is missing; checked studies link under half to unresolved V genes, and the rest is unexplained. The D gene and trimming were derived from the DNA, and the V and J assignments and clone size from that table. The sample includes 170,000 or so clones, with about nine tenths observed a single time. Approximately 2.9% of the sample rests with the top ten.

The chain uses TRBV27 and TRBJ1-1, with no confidently assigned D gene. The source is an adult in good health. The sequencing used peripheral blood, collected on day 0 of AZD1222 vaccination. The CDR3 region has the sequence CASSLGRGVTEAFF. The bases read TGTGCCAGCAGTTTAGGCCGTGGGGTCACTGAAGCTTTCTTT.